This note documents a single T cell receptor beta chain sequence. Authors' analysis steps: The authors estimated nucleated cell counts from reference gene primer amplification. Method: immunoSEQ multiplex PCR; TCRdb's copy keeps in-frame clones and lacks some. V and J calls and clone size follow that table, whereas D and trimming were derived from the DNA. This sample yields hundreds of thousands of clones, of which approximately 90% are seen a single time; around a tenth belongs to the top ten. This entry belongs to a study of blood T cell repertoires in COVID-19. For the study at large: Material from acute and convalescent COVID-19 was sourced from the United States, Italy and Spain. Nucleic acid was either cDNA or gDNA, and it came from T cells, B-cell-depleted T cells, or PBMCs.

Patients of the Seattle cohort, enrolled during active infection, were followed longitudinally. Looked up from germline, CDR1 is SGHTS and CDR2 is YDEGEE. Trimming at V came to 1 base and at J to 6 bases, leaving 9 bases not matched to a gene. The CDR3 covers 15 residues. The sequence was collected from a man aged 50-59 years with COVID-19, enrolled during active disease. The genes are TRBV5-8 and TRBJ1-2; TRBD1 matches at 7 bases. The source material was peripheral blood. The CDR3 sequence: CASSLYRGRHNGYTF. In DNA, the CDR3 is TGTGCCAGCAGCTTGTACAGGGGCCGACATAATGGCTACACCTTC.